This T cell receptor beta chain comes out of a study of blood T cell repertoires in COVID-19. Sequenced by immunoSEQ multiplex PCR; TCRdb stores in-frame clones only, minus some. The table records some 300,000 clones, around 88% of them present only once. The ends lost 4 bases at V and 8 bases at J; junction bases unmatched: 11. The CDR3 totals 15 residues. Germline values: CDR1 SGHRS, CDR2 YFSETQ. What was sequenced was peripheral blood. This chain connects TRBV5-1 to TRBJ1-4; 7 bases agree with TRBD1. This TCR was sampled from a woman in her thirties who had recovered from COVID-19. CDR3: CASSLDRRGGEKLFF. The DNA of the CDR3 is TGCGCCAGCAGCCTGGACCGACGAGGGGGCGAAAAACTGTTTTTT.